The rows below give T cell receptor beta chains drawn from one sample of a study of graft-versus-host responses after intestinal transplantation. Clones were sequenced by immunoSEQ multiplex PCR, and TCRdb holds only the in-frame ones, with some missing. The data contain around 69,000 clones, around 90% of them singletons. No antigen has been identified for these receptors. Sequencing used unstimulated CD8+ T cells sorted from spleen or lymph node cells, obtained before transplant. The receptors derive from a human donor who was the organ donor for an intestinal transplant. CDR3s include the opening cysteine and the closing phenylalanine or tryptophan. D genes are given only for firm matches. Rows may omit the clone size; those that give it use once, few, many or a size class.

cdr3_length: 15; d_call: NA; j_call: TRBJ1-1; clone_size: NA; v_call: TRBV5-1; cdr3_aa: CASSLDLGRNTEAFF; cdr3_nt: TGCGCCAGCAGCTTGGACCTCGGGAGGAACACTGAAGCTTTCTTT
cdr3_length: 13; d_call: NA; j_call: TRBJ1-1; clone_size: NA; v_call: TRBV7-9; cdr3_aa: CASSSGMNTEAFF; cdr3_nt: TGTGCCAGCAGCTCAGGGATGAACACTGAAGCTTTCTTT
cdr3_length: 15; d_call: TRBD1; j_call: TRBJ1-2; clone_size: NA; v_call: TRBV4-1; cdr3_aa: CASSQDPTGSYGYTF; cdr3_nt: TGCGCCAGCAGCCAAGACCCGACAGGGTCTTATGGCTACACCTTC
cdr3_length: 15; d_call: TRBD2; j_call: TRBJ2-5; clone_size: NA; v_call: TRBV2; cdr3_aa: CASSETSGGKETQYF; cdr3_nt: TGTGCCAGCAGTGAGACTAGCGGGGGGAAAGAGACCCAGTACTTC
cdr3_length: 15; d_call: TRBD1; j_call: TRBJ2-1; clone_size: NA; v_call: TRBV7-8; cdr3_aa: CASTPTGGSYNEQFF; cdr3_nt: TGTGCCAGCACCCCGACAGGGGGGTCCTACAATGAGCAGTTCTTC
cdr3_length: 12; d_call: NA; j_call: TRBJ1-5; clone_size: few; v_call: TRBV12-5; cdr3_aa: CASGSDNQPQHF; cdr3_nt: TGTGCTAGTGGTTCAGACAATCAGCCCCAGCATTTT
cdr3_length: 16; d_call: NA; j_call: TRBJ1-6; clone_size: NA; v_call: TRBV7-9; cdr3_aa: CASSPPGGSYNSPLHF; cdr3_nt: TGTGCCAGCAGCCCTCCAGGTGGCTCCTATAATTCACCCCTCCACTTT
cdr3_length: 18; d_call: TRBD1; j_call: TRBJ2-6; clone_size: NA; v_call: TRBV15; cdr3_aa: CATSISGTDISGANVLTF; cdr3_nt: TGTGCCACCAGCATCTCCGGGACAGATATCTCTGGGGCCAACGTCCTGACTTTC
cdr3_length: 17; d_call: TRBD2; j_call: TRBJ2-3; clone_size: NA; v_call: TRBV9; cdr3_aa: CASSTRTSGDDTDTQYF; cdr3_nt: TGTGCCAGCAGCACAAGGACTAGCGGGGACGACACAGATACGCAGTATTTT
cdr3_length: 14; d_call: NA; j_call: TRBJ1-2; clone_size: NA; v_call: TRBV5-1; cdr3_aa: CASSPLETTYGYTF; cdr3_nt: TGCGCCAGCAGCCCCCTGGAGACTACCTATGGCTACACCTTC
cdr3_length: 16; d_call: TRBD2; j_call: TRBJ2-1; clone_size: medium-sized; v_call: TRBV28; cdr3_aa: CASSLAGGAPYNEQFF; cdr3_nt: TGTGCCAGCAGTTTAGCGGGGGGGGCCCCCTACAATGAGCAGTTCTTC
cdr3_length: 15; d_call: NA; j_call: TRBJ2-1; clone_size: NA; v_call: TRBV9; cdr3_aa: CASSVAQGSSNEQFF; cdr3_nt: TGTGCCAGCAGCGTAGCCCAGGGCTCCTCGAATGAGCAGTTCTTC
cdr3_length: 13; d_call: NA; j_call: TRBJ1-5; clone_size: NA; v_call: TRBV27; cdr3_aa: CASSRGGNQPQHF; cdr3_nt: TGTGCCAGCAGCAGGGGCGGCAATCAGCCCCAGCATTTT
cdr3_length: 18; d_call: NA; j_call: TRBJ2-1; clone_size: NA; v_call: TRBV7-6; cdr3_aa: CASSLEVSDSYSYNEQFF; cdr3_nt: TGTGCCAGCAGCTTAGAGGTCTCGGACAGCTACTCCTACAATGAGCAGTTCTTC
cdr3_length: 14; d_call: NA; j_call: TRBJ2-5; clone_size: NA; v_call: TRBV27; cdr3_aa: CASSLLGGGETQYF; cdr3_nt: TGTGCCAGCAGTTTATTAGGAGGGGGCGAGACCCAGTACTTC
cdr3_length: 12; d_call: NA; j_call: TRBJ2-2; clone_size: once; v_call: TRBV9; cdr3_aa: CASGPNTGELFF; cdr3_nt: TGTGCCAGCGGGCCGAACACCGGGGAGCTGTTTTTT
cdr3_length: 17; d_call: NA; j_call: TRBJ2-3; clone_size: NA; v_call: TRBV27; cdr3_aa: CASSLLEAGASTDTQYF; cdr3_nt: TGTGCCAGCAGTCTCCTGGAGGCCGGTGCTAGCACAGATACGCAGTATTTT
cdr3_length: 13; d_call: TRBD1; j_call: TRBJ2-2; clone_size: NA; v_call: TRBV9; cdr3_aa: CASSVGTGGELFF; cdr3_nt: TGTGCCAGCAGCGTAGGGACAGGGGGGGAGCTGTTTTTT
cdr3_length: 16; d_call: NA; j_call: TRBJ2-5; clone_size: NA; v_call: TRBV28; cdr3_aa: CASSPRAGGSQETQYF; cdr3_nt: TGTGCCAGCAGCCCTCGGGCAGGGGGGTCCCAAGAGACCCAGTACTTC
cdr3_length: 13; d_call: NA; j_call: TRBJ1-2; clone_size: once; v_call: TRBV27; cdr3_aa: CASSLESGYGYTF; cdr3_nt: TGTGCCAGCAGTTTAGAATCGGGATATGGCTACACCTTC
cdr3_length: 19; d_call: TRBD2; j_call: TRBJ2-2; clone_size: NA; v_call: TRBV13; cdr3_aa: CASSLGGSGGLPNTGELFF; cdr3_nt: TGTGCCAGCAGCTTAGGAGGTAGCGGGGGCCTACCGAACACCGGGGAGCTGTTTTTT
cdr3_length: 14; d_call: TRBD1; j_call: TRBJ2-2; clone_size: NA; v_call: TRBV7-6; cdr3_aa: CASSGQGLTGELFF; cdr3_nt: TGTGCCAGCAGCGGACAGGGCCTCACCGGGGAGCTGTTTTTT
cdr3_length: 15; d_call: TRBD1; j_call: TRBJ2-5; clone_size: NA; v_call: TRBV7-6; cdr3_aa: CASSSRDRVQETQYF; cdr3_nt: TGTGCCAGCAGCTCAAGGGACAGGGTCCAAGAGACCCAGTACTTC
cdr3_length: 14; d_call: TRBD2; j_call: TRBJ2-5; clone_size: NA; v_call: TRBV4-1; cdr3_aa: CASSQVTSRETQYF; cdr3_nt: TGCGCCAGCAGCCAAGTGACTAGCCGAGAGACCCAGTACTTC
cdr3_length: 13; d_call: NA; j_call: TRBJ1-1; clone_size: NA; v_call: TRBV5-4; cdr3_aa: CASSVAMNTEAFF; cdr3_nt: TGTGCCAGCAGCGTAGCGATGAACACTGAAGCTTTCTTT
cdr3_length: 15; d_call: TRBD2; j_call: TRBJ2-3; clone_size: NA; v_call: TRBV27; cdr3_aa: CASSSGASGADTQYF; cdr3_nt: TGTGCCAGCAGTTCGGGTGCTAGCGGGGCAGATACGCAGTATTTT
cdr3_length: 17; d_call: NA; j_call: TRBJ1-3; clone_size: few; v_call: TRBV14; cdr3_aa: CASSQESSPISGNTIYF; cdr3_nt: TGTGCCAGCAGCCAAGAGAGTAGCCCGATCTCTGGAAACACCATATATTTT
cdr3_length: 14; d_call: NA; j_call: TRBJ1-4; clone_size: NA; v_call: TRBV9; cdr3_aa: CASSVGGFDEKLFF; cdr3_nt: TGTGCCAGCAGCGTAGGCGGTTTCGATGAAAAACTGTTTTTT
cdr3_length: 17; d_call: NA; j_call: TRBJ1-5; clone_size: NA; v_call: TRBV10-3; cdr3_aa: CAISESSPRVEDQPQHF; cdr3_nt: TGTGCCATCAGTGAGTCCTCACCGAGGGTGGAGGATCAGCCCCAGCATTTT
cdr3_length: 12; d_call: NA; j_call: TRBJ2-2; clone_size: NA; v_call: TRBV28; cdr3_aa: CGGRANTGELFF; cdr3_nt: TGTGGGGGCAGGGCGAACACCGGGGAGCTGTTTTTT
cdr3_length: 14; d_call: TRBD1; j_call: TRBJ1-1; clone_size: NA; v_call: TRBV4-3; cdr3_aa: CASSQDSGGTEAFF; cdr3_nt: TGCGCCAGCAGCCAAGATTCAGGGGGCACTGAAGCTTTCTTT
cdr3_length: 14; d_call: NA; j_call: TRBJ1-2; clone_size: NA; v_call: TRBV27; cdr3_aa: CASSLSSQGNGYTF; cdr3_nt: TGTGCCAGCAGTTTATCGAGCCAGGGGAATGGCTACACCTTC
cdr3_length: 19; d_call: TRBD2; j_call: TRBJ2-2; clone_size: NA; v_call: TRBV28; cdr3_aa: CASSAQGGSGGRVTGELFF; cdr3_nt: TGTGCCAGCAGCGCTCAGGGAGGATCAGGAGGGAGGGTTACCGGGGAGCTGTTTTTT
cdr3_length: 15; d_call: NA; j_call: TRBJ1-6; clone_size: NA; v_call: TRBV7-9; cdr3_aa: CASSSTTAYNSPLHF; cdr3_nt: TGTGCCAGCAGCTCCACGACAGCGTATAATTCACCCCTCCACTTT
cdr3_length: 18; d_call: TRBD2; j_call: TRBJ2-1; clone_size: NA; v_call: TRBV13; cdr3_aa: CASSSPGLAGGPLNEQFF; cdr3_nt: TGTGCCAGCAGCTCGCCGGGACTAGCGGGGGGGCCGCTCAATGAGCAGTTCTTC
cdr3_length: 16; d_call: NA; j_call: TRBJ1-5; clone_size: NA; v_call: TRBV6-1; cdr3_aa: CASSEITGRLFQPQHF; cdr3_nt: TGTGCCAGCAGTGAGATAACAGGGCGTTTGTTTCAGCCCCAGCATTTT
cdr3_length: 13; d_call: NA; j_call: TRBJ1-2; clone_size: NA; v_call: TRBV11-2; cdr3_aa: CASSLDPGSGYTF; cdr3_nt: TGTGCCAGCAGCTTAGATCCAGGGTCTGGCTACACCTTC
cdr3_length: 17; d_call: NA; j_call: TRBJ2-3; clone_size: NA; v_call: TRBV7-6; cdr3_aa: CASSRTSGLIFTDTQYF; cdr3_nt: TGTGCCAGCAGCCGCACCAGCGGCCTAATCTTCACAGATACGCAGTATTTT
cdr3_length: 16; d_call: NA; j_call: TRBJ1-6; clone_size: NA; v_call: TRBV4-3; cdr3_aa: CASSQETGVGNSPLHF; cdr3_nt: TGCGCCAGCAGCCAAGAAACGGGGGTGGGTAATTCACCCCTCCACTTT
cdr3_length: 15; d_call: TRBD2; j_call: TRBJ2-1; clone_size: once; v_call: TRBV6-6; cdr3_aa: CASRPLAGGGDEQFF; cdr3_nt: TGTGCCAGCAGGCCTCTAGCGGGGGGCGGGGATGAGCAGTTCTTC
cdr3_length: 15; d_call: NA; j_call: TRBJ1-2; clone_size: NA; v_call: TRBV28; cdr3_aa: CASSHLKGTNYGYTF; cdr3_nt: TGTGCCAGCAGCCACCTCAAGGGGACTAACTATGGCTACACCTTC